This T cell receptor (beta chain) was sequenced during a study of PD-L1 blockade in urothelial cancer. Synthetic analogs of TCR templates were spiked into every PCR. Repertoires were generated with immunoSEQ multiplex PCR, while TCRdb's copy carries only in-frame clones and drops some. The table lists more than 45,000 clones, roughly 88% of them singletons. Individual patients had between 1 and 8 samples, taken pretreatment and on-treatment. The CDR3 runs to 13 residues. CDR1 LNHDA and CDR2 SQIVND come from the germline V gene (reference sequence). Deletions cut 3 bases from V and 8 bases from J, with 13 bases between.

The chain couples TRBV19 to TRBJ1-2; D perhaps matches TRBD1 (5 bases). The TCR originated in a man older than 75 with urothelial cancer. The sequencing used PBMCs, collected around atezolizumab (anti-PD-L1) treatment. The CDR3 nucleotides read TGTGCCAGTAGTATTGTGCGGGGCAGGGGCTACACCTTC. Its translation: CASSIVRGRGYTF.